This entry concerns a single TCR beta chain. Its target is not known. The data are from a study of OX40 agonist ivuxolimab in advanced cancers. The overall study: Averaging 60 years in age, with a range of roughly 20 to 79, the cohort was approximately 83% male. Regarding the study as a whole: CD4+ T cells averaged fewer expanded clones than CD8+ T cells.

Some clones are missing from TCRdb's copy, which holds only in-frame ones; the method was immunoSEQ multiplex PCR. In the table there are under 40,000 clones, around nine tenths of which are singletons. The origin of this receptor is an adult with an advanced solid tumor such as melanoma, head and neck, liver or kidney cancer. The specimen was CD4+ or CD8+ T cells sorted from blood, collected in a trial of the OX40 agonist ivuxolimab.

The CDR3 reads CASSFLGAGGQVEQYF. The CDR3 DNA reads TGTGCCAGCAGTTTTTTAGGGGCAGGGGGACAGGTCGAGCAGTACTTC. This chain links TRBV27 with TRBJ2-7, with 8 bases fitting TRBD1. Germline assignment: CDR1 MNHEY and CDR2 SMNVEV (reference sequence). J gave up 6 bases and V 3 bases, and 13 bases lay outside the gene matches. The CDR3 loop spans 16 amino acids.